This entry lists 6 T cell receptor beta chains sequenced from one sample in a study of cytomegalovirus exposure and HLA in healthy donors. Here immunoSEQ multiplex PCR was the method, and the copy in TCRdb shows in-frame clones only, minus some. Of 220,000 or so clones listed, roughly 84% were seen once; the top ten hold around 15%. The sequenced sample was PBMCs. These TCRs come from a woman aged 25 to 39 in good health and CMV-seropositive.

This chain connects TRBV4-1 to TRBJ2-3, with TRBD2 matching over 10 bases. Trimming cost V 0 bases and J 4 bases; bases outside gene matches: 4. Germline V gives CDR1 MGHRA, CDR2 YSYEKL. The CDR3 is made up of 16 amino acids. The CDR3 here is CASSQDGTSVADTQYF. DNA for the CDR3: TGCGCCAGCAGCCAAGACGGGACTAGCGTCGCAGATACGCAGTATTTT.

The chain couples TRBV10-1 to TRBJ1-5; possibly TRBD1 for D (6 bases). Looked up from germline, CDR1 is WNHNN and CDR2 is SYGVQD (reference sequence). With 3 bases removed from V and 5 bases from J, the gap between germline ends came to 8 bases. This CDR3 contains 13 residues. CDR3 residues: CASSEQGDQPQHF. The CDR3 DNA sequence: TGCGCCAGCAGTGAACAGGGTGATCAGCCCCAGCATTTT.

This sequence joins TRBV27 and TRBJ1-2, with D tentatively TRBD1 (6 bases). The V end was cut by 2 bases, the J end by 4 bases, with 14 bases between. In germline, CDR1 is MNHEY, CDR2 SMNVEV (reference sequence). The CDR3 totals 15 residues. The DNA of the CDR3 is TGTGCCAGCAGTTTAGGAGGGGCAGGGGTCTATGGCTACACCTTC. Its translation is CASSLGGAGVYGYTF.

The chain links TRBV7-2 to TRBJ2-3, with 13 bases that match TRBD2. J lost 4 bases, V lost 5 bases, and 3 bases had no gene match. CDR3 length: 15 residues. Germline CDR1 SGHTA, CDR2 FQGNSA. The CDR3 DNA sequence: TGTGCCAGCAGCGAAGGACTAGCGGGAGCAGATACGCAGTATTTT. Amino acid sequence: CASSEGLAGADTQYF.

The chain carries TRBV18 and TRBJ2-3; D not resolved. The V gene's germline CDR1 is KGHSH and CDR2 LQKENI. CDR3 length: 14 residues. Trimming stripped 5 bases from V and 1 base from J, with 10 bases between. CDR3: CASSSIPGTDTQYF. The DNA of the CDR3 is TGTGCCAGCTCATCAATCCCGGGCACAGATACGCAGTATTTT.

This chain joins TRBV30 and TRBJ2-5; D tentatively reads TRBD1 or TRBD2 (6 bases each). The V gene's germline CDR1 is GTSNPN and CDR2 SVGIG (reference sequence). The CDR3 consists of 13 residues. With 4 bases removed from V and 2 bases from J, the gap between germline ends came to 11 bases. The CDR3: CAWNREAQETQYF. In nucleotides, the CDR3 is TGTGCCTGGAACAGGGAGGCTCAAGAGACCCAGTACTTC.